What follows is one TCR beta chain and its context. This entry comes from a study of chemoradiotherapy in HPV16-positive cancers. Overall study context: Functional T-cell assays on a couple of HPV16-positive patients' cells defined candidate HPV-specific clones and common TCR motifs.

Repertoires were sampled repeatedly during chemoradiotherapy. Using immunoSEQ multiplex PCR, the repertoire was profiled, and TCRdb retains in-frame clones only, with some absent. Of tens of thousands of clones detected, more than 75% appear once; the ten largest clones hold approximately 5.5%. Deletions cut 0 bases from V and 2 bases from J, with 14 bases between. CDR1 MNHNY and CDR2 SVGAGI come from the germline V gene (reference sequence). The CDR3 contains 16 residues. The source material was blood, sampled from a patient who underwent chemoradiotherapy. The chain couples TRBV6-6 to TRBJ2-7; D is ambiguous. The receptor's source is a human donor with HPV-associated anogenital cancer. The CDR3 is CASSYSVWAPTYEQYF. The CDR3 DNA follows: TGTGCCAGCAGTTACTCGGTGTGGGCCCCTACCTACGAGCAGTACTTC.